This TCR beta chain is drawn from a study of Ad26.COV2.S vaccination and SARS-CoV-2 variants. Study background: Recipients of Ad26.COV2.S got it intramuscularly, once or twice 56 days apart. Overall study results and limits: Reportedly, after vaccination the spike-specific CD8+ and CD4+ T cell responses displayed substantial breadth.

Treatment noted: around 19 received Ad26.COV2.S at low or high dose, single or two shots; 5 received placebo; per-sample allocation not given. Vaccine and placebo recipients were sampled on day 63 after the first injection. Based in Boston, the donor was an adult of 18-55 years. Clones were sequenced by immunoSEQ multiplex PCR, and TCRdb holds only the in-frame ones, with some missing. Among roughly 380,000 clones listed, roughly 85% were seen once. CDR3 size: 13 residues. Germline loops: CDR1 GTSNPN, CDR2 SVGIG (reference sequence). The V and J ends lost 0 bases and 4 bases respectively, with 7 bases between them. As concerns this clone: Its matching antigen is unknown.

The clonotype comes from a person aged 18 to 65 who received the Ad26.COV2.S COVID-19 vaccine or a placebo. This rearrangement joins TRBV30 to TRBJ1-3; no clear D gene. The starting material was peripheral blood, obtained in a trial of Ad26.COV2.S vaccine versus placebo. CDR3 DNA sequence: TGTGCCTGGAGTGTATCCGGAGGAAACACCATATATTTT. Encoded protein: CAWSVSGGNTIYF. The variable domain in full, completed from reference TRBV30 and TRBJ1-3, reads SQTIHQWPATLVQPVGSPLSLECTVEGTSNPNLYWYRQAAGRGLQLLFYSVGIGQISSEVPQNLSASRPQDRQFILSSKKLLLSDSGFYLCAWSVSGGNTIYFGEGSWLTVV.